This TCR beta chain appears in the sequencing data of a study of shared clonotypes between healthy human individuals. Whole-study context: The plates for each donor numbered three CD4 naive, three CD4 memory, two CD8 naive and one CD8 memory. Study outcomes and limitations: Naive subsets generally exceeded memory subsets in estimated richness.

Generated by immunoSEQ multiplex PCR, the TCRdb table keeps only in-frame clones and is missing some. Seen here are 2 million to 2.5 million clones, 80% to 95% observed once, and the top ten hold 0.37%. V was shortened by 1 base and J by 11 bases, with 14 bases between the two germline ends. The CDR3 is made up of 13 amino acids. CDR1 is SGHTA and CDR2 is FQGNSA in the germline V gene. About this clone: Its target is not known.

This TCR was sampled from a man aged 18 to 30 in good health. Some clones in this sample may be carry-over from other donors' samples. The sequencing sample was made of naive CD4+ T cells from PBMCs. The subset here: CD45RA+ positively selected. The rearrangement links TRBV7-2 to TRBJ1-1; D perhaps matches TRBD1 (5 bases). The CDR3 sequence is CASSLVGLEGAFF. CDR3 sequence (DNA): TGTGCCAGCAGCTTAGTAGGGCTGGAGGGGGCTTTCTTT.